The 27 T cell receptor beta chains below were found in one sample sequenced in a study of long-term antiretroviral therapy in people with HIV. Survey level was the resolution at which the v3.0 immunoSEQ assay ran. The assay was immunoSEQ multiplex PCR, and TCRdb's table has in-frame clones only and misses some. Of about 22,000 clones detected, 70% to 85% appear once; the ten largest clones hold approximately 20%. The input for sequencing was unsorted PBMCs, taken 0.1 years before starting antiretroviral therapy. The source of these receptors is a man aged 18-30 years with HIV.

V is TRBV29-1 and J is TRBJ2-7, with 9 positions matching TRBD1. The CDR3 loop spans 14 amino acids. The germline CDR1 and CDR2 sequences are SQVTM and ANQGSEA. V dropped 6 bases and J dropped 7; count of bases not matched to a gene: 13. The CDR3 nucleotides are TGCAGCGTGGGGGGAGGGGACAGGGCGTATGAGCAGTACTTC. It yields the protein CSVGGGDRAYEQYF.

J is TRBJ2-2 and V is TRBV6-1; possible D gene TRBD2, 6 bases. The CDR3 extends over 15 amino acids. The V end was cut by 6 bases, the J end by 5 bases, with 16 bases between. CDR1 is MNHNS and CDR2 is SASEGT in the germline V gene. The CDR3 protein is CASSWAGWGTGELFF. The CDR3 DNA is TGTGCCAGCAGCTGGGCGGGGTGGGGGACCGGGGAGCTGTTTTTT.

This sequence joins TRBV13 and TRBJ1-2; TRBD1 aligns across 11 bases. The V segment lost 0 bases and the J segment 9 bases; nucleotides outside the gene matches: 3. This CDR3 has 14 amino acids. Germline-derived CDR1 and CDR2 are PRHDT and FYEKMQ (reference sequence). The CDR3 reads CASSLGGQGASYTF. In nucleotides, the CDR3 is TGTGCCAGCAGCTTAGGAGGACAGGGGGCGAGCTACACCTTC.

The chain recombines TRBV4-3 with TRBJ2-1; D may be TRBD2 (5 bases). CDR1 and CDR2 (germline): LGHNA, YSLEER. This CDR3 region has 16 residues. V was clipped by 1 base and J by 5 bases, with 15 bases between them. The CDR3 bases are TGCGCCAGCAGCCAAGTCAGGTTTAGCGCCCACAATGAGCAGTTCTTC. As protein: CASSQVRFSAHNEQFF.

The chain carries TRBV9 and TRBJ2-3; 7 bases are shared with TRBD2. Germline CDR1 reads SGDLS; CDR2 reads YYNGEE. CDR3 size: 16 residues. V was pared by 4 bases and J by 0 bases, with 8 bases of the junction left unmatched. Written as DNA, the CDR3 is TGTGCCAGCAGCTCAACCGGGACTATAAGCACAGATACGCAGTATTTT. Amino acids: CASSSTGTISTDTQYF.

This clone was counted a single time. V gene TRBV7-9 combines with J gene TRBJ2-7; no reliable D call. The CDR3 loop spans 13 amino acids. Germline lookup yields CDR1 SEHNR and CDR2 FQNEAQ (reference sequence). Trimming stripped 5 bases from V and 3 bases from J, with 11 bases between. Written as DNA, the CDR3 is TGTGCCAGCAGCCTTCCTGACTTCTACGAGCAGTACTTC. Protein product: CASSLPDFYEQYF. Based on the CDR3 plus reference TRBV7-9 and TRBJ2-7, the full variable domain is DTGVSQNPRHKITKRGQNVTFRCDPISEHNRLYWYRQTLGQGPEFLTYFQNEAQLEKSRLLSDRFSAERPKGSFSTLEIQRTEQGDSAMYLCASSLPDFYEQYFGPGTRLTVT.

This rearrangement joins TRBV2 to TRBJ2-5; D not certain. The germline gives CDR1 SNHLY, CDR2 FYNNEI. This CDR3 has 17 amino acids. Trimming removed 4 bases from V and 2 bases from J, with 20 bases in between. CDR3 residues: CASSGKAPLRRQETQYF. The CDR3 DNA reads TGTGCCAGCAGTGGAAAAGCCCCGTTAAGAAGACAAGAGACCCAGTACTTC.

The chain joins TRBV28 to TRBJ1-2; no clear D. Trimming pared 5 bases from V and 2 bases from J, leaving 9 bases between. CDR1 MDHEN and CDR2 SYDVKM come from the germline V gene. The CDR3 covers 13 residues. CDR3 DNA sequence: TGTGCCAGCAGTACTTATATGAACTATGGCTACACCTTC. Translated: CASSTYMNYGYTF.

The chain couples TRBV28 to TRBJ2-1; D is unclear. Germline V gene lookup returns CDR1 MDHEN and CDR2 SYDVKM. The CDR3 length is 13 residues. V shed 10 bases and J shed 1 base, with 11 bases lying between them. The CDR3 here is CATRERSYNEQFF. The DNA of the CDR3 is TGTGCCACCCGTGAGAGGTCCTACAATGAGCAGTTCTTC.

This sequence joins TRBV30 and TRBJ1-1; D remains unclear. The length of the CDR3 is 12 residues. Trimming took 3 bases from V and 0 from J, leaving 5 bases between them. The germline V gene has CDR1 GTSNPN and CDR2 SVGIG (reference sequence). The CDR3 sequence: CAWRRVNTEAFF. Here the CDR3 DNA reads TGTGCCTGGAGACGGGTGAACACTGAAGCTTTCTTT.

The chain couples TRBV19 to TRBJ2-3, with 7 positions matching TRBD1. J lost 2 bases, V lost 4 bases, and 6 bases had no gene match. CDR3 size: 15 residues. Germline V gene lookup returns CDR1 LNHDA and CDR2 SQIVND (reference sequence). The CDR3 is CASSSRTGITDTQYF. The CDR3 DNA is TGTGCCAGTAGTAGCAGGACAGGAATCACAGATACGCAGTATTTT.

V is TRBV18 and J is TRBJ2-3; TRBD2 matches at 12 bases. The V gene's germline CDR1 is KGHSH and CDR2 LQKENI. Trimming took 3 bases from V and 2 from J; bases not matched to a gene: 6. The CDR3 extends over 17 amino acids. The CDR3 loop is CASSPSGLAGFTDTQYF. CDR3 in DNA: TGTGCCAGCTCACCCTCCGGACTAGCGGGATTCACAGATACGCAGTATTTT. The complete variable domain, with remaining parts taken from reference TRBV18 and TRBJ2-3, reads NAGVMQNPRHLVRRRGQEARLRCSPMKGHSHVYWYRQLPEEGLKFMVYLQKENIIDESGMPKERFSAEFPKEGPSILRIQQVVRGDSAAYFCASSPSGLAGFTDTQYFGPGTRLTVL.

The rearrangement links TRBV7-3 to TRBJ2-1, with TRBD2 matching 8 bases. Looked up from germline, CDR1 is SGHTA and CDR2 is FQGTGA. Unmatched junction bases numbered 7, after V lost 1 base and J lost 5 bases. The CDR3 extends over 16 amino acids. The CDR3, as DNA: TGTGCCAGCAGCTTAAGCACGGGGGGGCCTCACAATGAGCAGTTCTTC. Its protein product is CASSLSTGGPHNEQFF.

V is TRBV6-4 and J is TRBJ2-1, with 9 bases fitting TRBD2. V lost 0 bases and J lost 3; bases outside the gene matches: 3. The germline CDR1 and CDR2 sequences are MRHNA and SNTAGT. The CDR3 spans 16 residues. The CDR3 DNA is TGTGCCAGCAGTGACTCGGCGGGAGGGGGCTACAATGAGCAGTTCTTC. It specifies CASSDSAGGGYNEQFF.

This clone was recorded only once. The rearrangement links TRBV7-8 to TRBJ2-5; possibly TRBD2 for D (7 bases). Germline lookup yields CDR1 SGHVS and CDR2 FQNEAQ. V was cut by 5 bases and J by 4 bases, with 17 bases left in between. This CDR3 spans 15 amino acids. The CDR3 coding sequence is TGTGCCAGCAGCAGGTGGGGGGGCCCCCGAGAGACCCAGTACTTC. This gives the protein CASSRWGGPRETQYF.

CDR3 sequence reads: CAIFGSYGYTF. The CDR3 bases are TGTGCCATCTTTGGAAGCTATGGCTACACCTTC. The chain is built from TRBV10-3 and TRBJ1-2; D unclear. CDR1 and CDR2 from the germline V gene are ENHRY and SYGVKD. This CDR3 spans 11 amino acids. V gave up 8 bases and J gave up 4 bases, with 8 bases separating them.

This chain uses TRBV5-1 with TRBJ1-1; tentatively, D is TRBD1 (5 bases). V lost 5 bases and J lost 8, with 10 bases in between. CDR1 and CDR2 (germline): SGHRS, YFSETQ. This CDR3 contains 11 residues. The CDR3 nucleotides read TGCGCCAGCAGTTGGGGGGAAGAAGCTTTCTTT. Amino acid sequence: CASSWGEEAFF. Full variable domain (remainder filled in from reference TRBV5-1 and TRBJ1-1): KAGVTQTPRYLIKTRGQQVTLSCSPISGHRSVSWYQQTPGQGLQFLFEYFSETQRNKGNFPGRFSGRQFSNSRSEMNVSTLELGDSALYLCASSWGEEAFFGQGTRLTVV.

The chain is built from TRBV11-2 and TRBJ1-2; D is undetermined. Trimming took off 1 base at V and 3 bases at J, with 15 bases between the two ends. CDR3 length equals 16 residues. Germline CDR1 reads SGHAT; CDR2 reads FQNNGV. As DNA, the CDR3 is TGTGCCAGCAGCTTAGCCCAATATGGCAGCCACTATGGCTACACCTTC. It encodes CASSLAQYGSHYGYTF.

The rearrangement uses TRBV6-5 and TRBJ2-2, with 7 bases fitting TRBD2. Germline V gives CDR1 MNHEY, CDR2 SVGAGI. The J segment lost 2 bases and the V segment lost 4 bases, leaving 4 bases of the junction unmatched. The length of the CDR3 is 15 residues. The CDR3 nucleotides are TGTGCCAGCAGTTGGGGACTACGTAACACCGGGGAGCTGTTTTTT. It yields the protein CASSWGLRNTGELFF.

In DNA form, the CDR3 reads TGTGCCAGCAGTTGGAGTGGCGCCCACAGGGGAAAAACCGGGACTAGTTCCTACGAGCAGTACTTC. Its translation: CASSWSGAHRGKTGTSSYEQYF. The chain is built from TRBV27 and TRBJ2-7; weak D call: TRBD2 (8 bases). CDR1 and CDR2 (germline): MNHEY, SMNVEV (reference sequence). CDR3 length: 22 residues. Trimming cost V 4 bases and J 1 base, with 35 bases left between them.

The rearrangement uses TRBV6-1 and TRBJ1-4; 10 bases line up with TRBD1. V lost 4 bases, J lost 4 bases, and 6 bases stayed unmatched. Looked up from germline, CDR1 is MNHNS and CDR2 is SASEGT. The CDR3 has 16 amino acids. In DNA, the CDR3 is TGTGCCAGCAGTGTTGGGACAGGGGAAAGTAATGAAAAACTGTTTTTT. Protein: CASSVGTGESNEKLFF.

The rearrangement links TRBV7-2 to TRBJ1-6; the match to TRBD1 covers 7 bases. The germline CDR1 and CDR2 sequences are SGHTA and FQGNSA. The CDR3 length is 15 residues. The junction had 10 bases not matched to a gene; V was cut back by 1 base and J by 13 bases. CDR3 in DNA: TGTGCCAGCAGCTTAGAAGGGGGCAGTCGACTCCCCCTCCACTTT. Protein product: CASSLEGGSRLPLHF.

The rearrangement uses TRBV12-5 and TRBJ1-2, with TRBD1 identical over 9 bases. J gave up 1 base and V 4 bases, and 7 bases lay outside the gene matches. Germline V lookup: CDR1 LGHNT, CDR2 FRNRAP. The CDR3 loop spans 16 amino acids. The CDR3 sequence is CASGSGTGRHNYGYTF. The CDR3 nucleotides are TGTGCTAGTGGTTCAGGGACAGGGCGGCATAACTATGGCTACACCTTC. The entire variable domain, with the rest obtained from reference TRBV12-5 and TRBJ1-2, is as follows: DARVTQTPRHKVTEMGQEVTMRCQPILGHNTVFWYRQTMMQGLELLAYFRNRAPLDDSGMPKDRFSAEMPDATLATLKIQPSEPRDSAVYFCASGSGTGRHNYGYTFGSGTRLTVV.

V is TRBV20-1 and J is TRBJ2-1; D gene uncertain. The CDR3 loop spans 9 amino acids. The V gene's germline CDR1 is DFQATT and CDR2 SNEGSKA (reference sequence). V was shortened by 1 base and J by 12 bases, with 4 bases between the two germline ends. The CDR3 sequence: CSARAAQFF. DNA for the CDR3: TGCAGTGCTAGAGCCGCGCAGTTCTTC.

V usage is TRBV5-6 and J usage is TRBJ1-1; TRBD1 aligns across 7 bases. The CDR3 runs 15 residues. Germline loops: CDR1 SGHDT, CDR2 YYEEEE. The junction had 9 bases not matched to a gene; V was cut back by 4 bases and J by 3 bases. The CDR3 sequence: CASSGGTQGDTEAFF. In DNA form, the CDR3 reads TGTGCCAGCAGCGGAGGGACCCAGGGGGACACTGAAGCTTTCTTT. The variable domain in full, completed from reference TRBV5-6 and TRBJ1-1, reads DAGVTQSPTHLIKTRGQQVTLRCSPKSGHDTVSWYQQALGQGPQFIFQYYEEEERQRGNFPDRFSGHQFPNYSSELNVNALLLGDSALYLCASSGGTQGDTEAFFGQGTRLTVV.

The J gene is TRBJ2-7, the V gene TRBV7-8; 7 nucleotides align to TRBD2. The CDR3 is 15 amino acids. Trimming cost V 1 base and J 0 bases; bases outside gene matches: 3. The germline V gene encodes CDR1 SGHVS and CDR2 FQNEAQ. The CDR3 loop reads CASSLGGGSSYEQYF. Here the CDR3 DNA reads TGTGCCAGCAGCTTAGGAGGCGGGAGCTCCTACGAGCAGTACTTC.

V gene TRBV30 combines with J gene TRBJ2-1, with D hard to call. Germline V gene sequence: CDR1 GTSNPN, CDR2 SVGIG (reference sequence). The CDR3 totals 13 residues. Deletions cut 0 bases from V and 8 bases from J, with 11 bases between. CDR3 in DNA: TGTGCCTGGAGTGTAGTTCCTGTGGATGAGCAGTTCTTC. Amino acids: CAWSVVPVDEQFF.